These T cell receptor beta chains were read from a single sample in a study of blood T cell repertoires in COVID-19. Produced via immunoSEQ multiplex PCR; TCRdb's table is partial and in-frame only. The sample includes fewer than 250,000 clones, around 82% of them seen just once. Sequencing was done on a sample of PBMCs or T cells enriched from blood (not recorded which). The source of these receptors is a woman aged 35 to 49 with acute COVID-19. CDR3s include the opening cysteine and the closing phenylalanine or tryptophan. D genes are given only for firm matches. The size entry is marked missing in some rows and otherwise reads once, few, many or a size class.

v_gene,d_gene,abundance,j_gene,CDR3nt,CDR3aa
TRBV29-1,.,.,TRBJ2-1,TGCAGCGTTACACAGGGACCTTGGAATGAGCAGTTCTTC,CSVTQGPWNEQFF
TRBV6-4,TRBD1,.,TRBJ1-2,TGTGCCAGCAGTGACTCGAGGCAGGGGGGCGGCTACACCTTC,CASSDSRQGGGYTF
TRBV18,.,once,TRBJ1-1,TGTGCCAGCTCACCGTTAATGAACACTGAAGCTTTCTTT,CASSPLMNTEAFF
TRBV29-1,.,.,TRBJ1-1,TGCAGCGTTCGCCCAGGGGCGGTAAACACTGAAGCTTTCTTT,CSVRPGAVNTEAFF
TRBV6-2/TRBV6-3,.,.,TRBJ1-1,TGTGCCAGCAGCCCTGGCGGGGAACCGATGAACACTGAAGCTTTCTTT,CASSPGGEPMNTEAFF
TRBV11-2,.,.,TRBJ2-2,TGTGCCAGCAGCCCAGTGGGGGCTTGGACCGGGGAGCTGTTTTTT,CASSPVGAWTGELFF
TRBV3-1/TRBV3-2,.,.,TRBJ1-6,TGTGCCAGCAGCCAACTCCAGGGCGTGAATTCACCCCTCCACTTT,CASSQLQGVNSPLHF
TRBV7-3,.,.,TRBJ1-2,TGTGCCAGCAGCTTAACAGGGGTTGGAAACTATGGCTACACCTTC,CASSLTGVGNYGYTF
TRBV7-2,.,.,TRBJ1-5,TGTGCCAGCAGCTTAGTCCAGAATCAGCCCCAGCATTTT,CASSLVQNQPQHF
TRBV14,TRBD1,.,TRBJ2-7,TGTGCCAGCAGCCAAGGATTGACAGGGGCGCAAGGGGTCCAGTACTTC,CASSQGLTGAQGVQYF
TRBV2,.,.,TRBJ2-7,TGTGCCAGCAGTGAACGGGGTCTCCAAGCCTACGAGCAGTACTTC,CASSERGLQAYEQYF
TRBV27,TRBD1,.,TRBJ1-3,TGTGCCAGCAGGCGAGAAAAAGAGACAGGGTCTGGAAACACCATATATTTT,CASRREKETGSGNTIYF
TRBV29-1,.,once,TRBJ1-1,TGCAGCGTTGACGAGACAGGATTGAACACTGAAGCTTTCTTT,CSVDETGLNTEAFF
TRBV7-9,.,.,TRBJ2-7,TGTGCCAGCAGCTTAACTGCAGGTCCAGCGGTACACGAGCAGTACTTC,CASSLTAGPAVHEQYF
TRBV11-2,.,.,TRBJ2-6,TGTGCCAGCCTCCTCTCTGGGGCCAACGTCCTGACTTTC,CASLLSGANVLTF
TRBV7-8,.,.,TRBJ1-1,TGTGCCAGCAGCGCCTATAAGAACACTGAAGCTTTCTTT,CASSAYKNTEAFF
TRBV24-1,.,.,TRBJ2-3,TGTGCCACCAGTGAGGGGGGGACACAACCCCTCACAGATACGCAGTATTTT,CATSEGGTQPLTDTQYF
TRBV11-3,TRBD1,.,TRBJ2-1,TGTGCCAGCAGCTTACGACAGGGTAGCAATGAGCAGTTCTTC,CASSLRQGSNEQFF
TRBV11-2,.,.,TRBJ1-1,TGTGCCAGCAGCTTACAACTGCTGAACACTGAAGCTTTCTTT,CASSLQLLNTEAFF
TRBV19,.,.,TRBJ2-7,TGTGCCAGTAGTCCTCGACAGGATCGGCCCAACGAGCAGTACTTC,CASSPRQDRPNEQYF
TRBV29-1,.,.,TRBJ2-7,TGCAGCGTTATTCGGAACAGCGGGCACGAGCAGTACTTC,CSVIRNSGHEQYF
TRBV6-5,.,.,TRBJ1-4,TGTGCCAGCAGACGCACAGGGGAAAAACTGTTTTTT,CASRRTGEKLFF
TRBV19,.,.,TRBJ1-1,TGTGCCAGTAGTTGGAGGAACACTGAAGCTTTCTTT,CASSWRNTEAFF
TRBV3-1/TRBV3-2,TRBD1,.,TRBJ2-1,TGTGCCAGCACCCGTGGACAGGGCGGCAATGAGCAGTTCTTC,CASTRGQGGNEQFF
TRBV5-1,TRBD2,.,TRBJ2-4,TGCGCCAGCAGCTTGGTAGCAGCGGGAGTTCCCAAAAACATTCAGTACTTC,CASSLVAAGVPKNIQYF
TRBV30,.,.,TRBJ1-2,TGTGCCTGGAGTGTACGGACTGGTCCTAACTATGGCTACACCTTC,CAWSVRTGPNYGYTF
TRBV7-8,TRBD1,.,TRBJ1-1,TGTGCCAGCAGCTTCGGGACAGGGAGCACTGAAGCTTTCTTT,CASSFGTGSTEAFF
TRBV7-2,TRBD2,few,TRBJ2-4,TGTGCCAGCAGCTCCACCCATTTAGCGGGGGGAAACATTCAGTACTTC,CASSSTHLAGGNIQYF
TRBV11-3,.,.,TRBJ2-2,TGTGCCAGCAGCGTTGTCGCAGGGCGGAACACCGGGGAGCTGTTTTTT,CASSVVAGRNTGELFF
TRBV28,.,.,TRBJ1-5,TGTGCCAGCAGTTCTCCGGGCAGGGGCGGTCAGCCCCAGCATTTT,CASSSPGRGGQPQHF
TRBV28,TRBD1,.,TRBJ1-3,TGTGCCAGCAGTTCGACAGGGATCAGGGACACCATATATTTT,CASSSTGIRDTIYF
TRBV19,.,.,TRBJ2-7,TGTGCCAGTAGCGACATAGGCTCCTACGAGCAGTACTTC,CASSDIGSYEQYF
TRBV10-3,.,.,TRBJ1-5,TGTGCCATCAGTGAAGAGACAGACAATCAGCCCCAGCATTTT,CAISEETDNQPQHF
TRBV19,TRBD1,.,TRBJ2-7,TGTGCCAGTTCTCGGACAGGGGGAAGGGAGCAGTACTTC,CASSRTGGREQYF
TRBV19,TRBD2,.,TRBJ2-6,TGTGCCAGTAGTGTTAGCGGGAACTCTGGGGCCAACGTCCTGACTTTC,CASSVSGNSGANVLTF
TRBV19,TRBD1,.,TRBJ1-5,TGTGCCAGTAGTAGCGGCCCCCGGGACAGGGGATTGTATAGCAATCAGCCCCAGCATTTT,CASSSGPRDRGLYSNQPQHF
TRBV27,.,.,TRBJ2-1,TGTGCCAGCAGACTAGGACGGACTCTCTACAATGAGCAGTTCTTC,CASRLGRTLYNEQFF
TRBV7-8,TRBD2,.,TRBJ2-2,TGTGCCAGCAGCTTAGGGGGACTAGCTCGCGGGGAGCTGTTTTTT,CASSLGGLARGELFF
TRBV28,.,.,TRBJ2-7,TGTGCCAGCAGTTTCGGACTGTTATCCTACGAGCAGTACTTC,CASSFGLLSYEQYF
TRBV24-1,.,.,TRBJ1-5,TGTGCCACCAGTGAGTCCACAGGTCATGTGGGCAATCAGCCCCAGCATTTT,CATSESTGHVGNQPQHF
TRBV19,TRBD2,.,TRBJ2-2,TGTGCCAGTAGTAAAGCTAGCGGGGTAAACACCGGGGAGCTGTTTTTT,CASSKASGVNTGELFF